This note documents a single T cell receptor beta chain sequence. What antigen it recognizes has not been identified. No quality values exist for individual bases; no much larger clone is one base distant. V gives up 2 bases and J gives up 0 bases, and the segment between their germline ends measures 11 bases. The CDR3 starts with the cysteine, ends with the phenylalanine, and has 15 residues. Just CDR3 DNA is preserved here, 45 bases in frame from base 1. CDR1 MNHEY and CDR2 SMNVEV were looked up in the germline V gene (reference sequence). Library preparation used the immunoSEQ multiplex PCR assay. High-throughput TCR-beta CDR3 sequencing of genomic DNA from most patients was performed by Adaptive Biotechnologies. The source study handled its data this way. TCR sequencing data were retrieved from Adaptive's ImmunoSEQ software for around 18 patients, whereas a few other patients were processed with MiXCR and VDJtools. CDR3 nucleotide sequences shared between donor and recipient were removed because the origin of such sequences could not be assigned. To be classed as alloreactive, a clone needed at least 2-fold expansion over unstimulated cells and a minimum CFSE-low frequency of 0.002% (template counts) or 0.001% (read counts). Mappable clones were those detected in sequenced pre-transplant spleen, lymph node, or MLR CFSE-low populations of the donor or recipient. Cumulative frequency of alloreactive clones was calculated as a percentage of all sequences weighted by copy number. In its TCRdb copy, this immuneACCESS table keeps in-frame sequences only and misses some clones. Where compared with another copy, unresolved V genes explain less than half of these, and the others have no known cause. The V and J calls and clone size are taken from that table; D and trimming were inferred from the DNA. The sample includes thousands of clones, with 65% to 80% observed a single time. The ten top clones hold around 6.5% of the sample.

To isolate intraepithelial and lamina propria lymphocytes from graft specimens, dithiothreitol, EDTA incubations and collagenase D digestion were used. Bulk TCR-beta sequencing was performed on serial intestinal graft biopsy specimens collected as late as 600 days after transplant. The sample belongs to a study of graft-versus-host responses after intestinal transplantation (dated by TCRdb to the early 2020s). Describing the broader study: Recipients received multivisceral, liver-intestinal, or isolated intestinal transplants. Every recipient was given anti-thymocyte globulin induction, then maintenance tacrolimus and steroids for roughly 3 years. After intestinal transplantation, graft-versus-host and host-versus-graft alloreactive T cell clones in the graft, circulation and bone marrow were tracked using bulk TCR-beta CDR3 sequencing. To identify alloreactive clones, pre-transplant mixed lymphocyte reaction products were sequenced and then compared with unstimulated pre-transplant donor and recipient T cells. The cohort enrolled approximately 24 intestinal transplant recipients, one of whom was a retransplant, and 3 patients without pretransplant specimens were excluded. Donor T cell macrochimerism was defined as a peak of at least 4% donor T cells among recipient peripheral blood mononuclear cells. Instead of going to the commercial service, samples from a few later patients were sequenced in-house on an Illumina MiSeq and processed with MiXCR.

Overall study results and their limits: GvH clones were detected in recipient bone marrow, and some of these GvH clones were observed earlier in ileal mucosa or blood, consistent with an intestinal mucosal origin. Patients with donor T cell macrochimerism had high GvH to HvG T cell clonal ratios in their allografts. Early after transplant, peak levels of circulating GvH clones were associated with declines in HvG clones. Conclusions were limited by the relatively low number and heterogeneity of intestinal transplant patients.

This clonotype was sampled from a human patient who received an intestinal transplant, so some T cells may come from the graft donor. The V gene is TRBV27 and the J gene is TRBJ2-7, with no reliable assignment of the D segment. Sequences were derived from ileum tissue, sampled less than 240 days after intestinal transplant. The CDR3 loop reads CASSLPDFSSYEQYF. The bases read TGTGCCAGCAGTTTACCAGATTTTAGCTCCTACGAGCAGTACTTC.